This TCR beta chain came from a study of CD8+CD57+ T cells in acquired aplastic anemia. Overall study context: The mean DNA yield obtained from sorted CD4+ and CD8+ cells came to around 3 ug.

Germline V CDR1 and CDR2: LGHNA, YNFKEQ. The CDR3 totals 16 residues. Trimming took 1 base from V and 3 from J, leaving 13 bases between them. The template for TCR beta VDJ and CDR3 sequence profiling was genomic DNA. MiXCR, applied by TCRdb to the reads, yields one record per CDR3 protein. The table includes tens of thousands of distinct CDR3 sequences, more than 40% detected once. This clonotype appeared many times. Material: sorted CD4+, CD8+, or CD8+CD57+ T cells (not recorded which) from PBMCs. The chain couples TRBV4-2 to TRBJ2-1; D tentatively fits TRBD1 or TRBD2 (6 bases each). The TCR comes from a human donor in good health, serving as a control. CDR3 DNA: TGTGCCAGCAGCCAAGCCACGGGGGCCTTCTACAATGAGCAGTTCTTC. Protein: CASSQATGAFYNEQFF.